Following are 3 T cell receptor beta chains from one sample sequenced in a study of PD-L1 blockade in urothelial cancer. Sequencing used immunoSEQ multiplex PCR; TCRdb keeps in-frame clones, though not all of them. The repertoire consists of some 79,000 clones, with about 80% occurring once and the leading ten covering 9% to 9.5%. The sequences come from PBMCs, collected around atezolizumab (anti-PD-L1) treatment. Source of these receptors: a man between 65 and 85 years old with urothelial cancer.

The table lists this clone with a count of one. The chain carries TRBV7-6 and TRBJ2-2; TRBD1 matches 8 bases. V lost 5 bases and J lost 2; bases outside the gene matches: 4. CDR1 is SGHVS and CDR2 is FNYEAQ in the germline V gene. The CDR3 is 15 residues long. The chain's CDR3 is CASSHGQGNTGELFF. For the CDR3, the DNA is TGTGCCAGCAGCCACGGACAGGGAAACACCGGGGAGCTGTTTTTT.

The V and J genes are TRBV7-8 and TRBJ2-7, with D maybe TRBD1 (5 bases). V gave up 6 bases and J gave up 3 bases, with 9 bases separating them. This CDR3 has 12 amino acids. In germline, CDR1 is SGHVS, CDR2 FQNEAQ. As DNA, the CDR3 is TGTGCCAGCAGTCTTCAGGGCTACGAGCAGTACTTC. Its protein product is CASSLQGYEQYF.

This clone was seen once. The chain joins TRBV7-8 to TRBJ2-1, with TRBD2 identical over 8 bases. Germline V lookup: CDR1 SGHVS, CDR2 FQNEAQ. Unmatched junction bases numbered 11, after V lost 7 bases and J lost 0 bases. The CDR3 is 17 residues long. The CDR3 is CASKTGLAGSSYNEQFF. The CDR3 region has the DNA TGTGCCAGCAAAACAGGGTTAGCGGGGAGCTCCTACAATGAGCAGTTCTTC.